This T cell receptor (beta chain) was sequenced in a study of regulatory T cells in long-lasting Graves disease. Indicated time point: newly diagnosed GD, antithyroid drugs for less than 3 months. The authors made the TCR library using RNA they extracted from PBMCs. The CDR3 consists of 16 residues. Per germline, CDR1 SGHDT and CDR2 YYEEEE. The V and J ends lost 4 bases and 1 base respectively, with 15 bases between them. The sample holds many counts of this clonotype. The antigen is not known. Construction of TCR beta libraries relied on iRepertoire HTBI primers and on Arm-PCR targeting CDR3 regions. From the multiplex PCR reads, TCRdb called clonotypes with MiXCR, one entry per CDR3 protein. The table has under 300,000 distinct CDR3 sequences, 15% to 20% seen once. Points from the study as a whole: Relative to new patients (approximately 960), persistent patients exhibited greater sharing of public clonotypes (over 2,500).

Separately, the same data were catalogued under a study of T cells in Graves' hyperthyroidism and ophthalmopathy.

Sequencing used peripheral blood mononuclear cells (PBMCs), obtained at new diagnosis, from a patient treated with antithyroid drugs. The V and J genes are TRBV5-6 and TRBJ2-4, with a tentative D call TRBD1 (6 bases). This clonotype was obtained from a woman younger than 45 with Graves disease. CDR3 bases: TGTGCCAGCAGCACGATAGGGACATCCGCCAAAAACATTCAGTACTTC. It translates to CASSTIGTSAKNIQYF.